These 5 T cell receptor beta chains were all obtained from the same sample, sequenced in a study of blood T cells in healthy people across ages. Sample-barcoded 5' priming and a J-beta primer mix drove a second PCR of about 6 to 12 cycles. Via MiXCR, TCRdb re-called the 5' RACE reads, giving one row per CDR3 protein. The table shows 1.5 million to 2 million distinct CDR3 sequences, with under 30% occurring only once. Sequences were obtained from blood. The receptors were sampled from a woman in her 30s in good health.

This clonotype was counted only a few times. The V and J genes are TRBV11-1 and TRBJ2-1; TRBD2 agrees at 7 bases. Trimming at V came to 6 bases and at J to 2 bases, leaving 7 bases not matched to a gene. Looked up from germline, CDR1 is SGHAT and CDR2 is FQDESV (reference sequence). The CDR3 length is 15 residues. CDR3 in DNA: TGTGCCAGCAGGGGTTGGGGGGGGGCCTACAATGAGCAGTTCTTC. It translates to CASRGWGGAYNEQFF.

This clonotype appeared a few times. The junction shows a germline mismatch at one end, possibly a read error. The chain has TRBV12-3 or TRBV12-4 and TRBJ1-6; D not resolved. CDR3 length equals 13 residues. CDR3 residues: CTSSLDTHSPLHF. The CDR3 coding sequence is TGTACCAGCAGTCTAGACACCCATTCACCCCTCCACTTT.

The V call is TRBV18, the J call TRBJ1-1; 7 bases agree with TRBD1. Germline V gene lookup returns CDR1 KGHSH and CDR2 LQKENI. The V gene end was trimmed by 1 base and the J gene end by 0 bases; junction bases not matched to a gene: 8. CDR3 length: 17 amino acids. The CDR3 bases are TGTGCCAGCTCACCACGCCCGGGACAGACATTGAACACTGAAGCTTTCTTT. It codes for CASSPRPGQTLNTEAFF.

Comments on this clonotype: A much larger clone lies one base from this, so it may be a read error. The V gene is TRBV7-2, the J gene TRBJ2-1; 8 positions agree with TRBD2. Germline lookup yields CDR1 SGHTA and CDR2 FQGNSA. The CDR3 runs 15 residues. The CDR3 nucleotides are TGTGCCGGCAGCTTAGCCAGCGGGAGAGGACGGGAGCAGTTCTTC. Translation gives CAGSLASGRGREQFF.

The chain combines TRBV11-2 with TRBJ2-7; D gene unclear. The V end lost 6 bases, the J end lost 3 bases, and 15 bases lay between the germline ends. Germline-derived CDR1 and CDR2 are SGHAT and FQNNGV. CDR3 size: 14 residues. Here the CDR3 reads CASRKLDTFYEQYF. The CDR3 nucleotides are TGTGCCAGCAGAAAACTCGACACCTTCTACGAGCAGTACTTC.